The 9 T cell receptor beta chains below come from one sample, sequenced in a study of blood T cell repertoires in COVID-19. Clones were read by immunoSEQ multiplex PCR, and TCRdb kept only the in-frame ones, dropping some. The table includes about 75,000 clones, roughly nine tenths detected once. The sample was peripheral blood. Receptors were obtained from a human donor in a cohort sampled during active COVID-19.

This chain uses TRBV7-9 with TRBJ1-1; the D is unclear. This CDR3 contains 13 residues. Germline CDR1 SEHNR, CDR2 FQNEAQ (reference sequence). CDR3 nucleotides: TGTGCAGGATTAGCGGAGGGGAACACTGAAGCTTTCTTT. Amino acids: CAGLAEGNTEAFF.

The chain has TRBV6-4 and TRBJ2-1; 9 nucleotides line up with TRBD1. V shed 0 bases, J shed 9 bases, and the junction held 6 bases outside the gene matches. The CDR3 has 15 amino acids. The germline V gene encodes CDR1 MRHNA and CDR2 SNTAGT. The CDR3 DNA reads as TGTGCCAGCAGTGACTCGGGACAGGGCTTTTCTGAGCAGTTCTTC. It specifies CASSDSGQGFSEQFF.

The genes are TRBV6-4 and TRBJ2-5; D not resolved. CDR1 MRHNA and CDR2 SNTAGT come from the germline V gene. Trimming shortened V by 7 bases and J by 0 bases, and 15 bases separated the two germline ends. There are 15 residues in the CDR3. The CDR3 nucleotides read TGTGCCAGCATTCCCTCGACAAATAACCAAGAGACCCAGTACTTC. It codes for CASIPSTNNQETQYF.

CDR3 amino acids: CASSSKRDSNTDTQYF. As DNA, the CDR3 is TGCGCCAGCAGTTCCAAGAGGGACTCAAACACAGATACGCAGTATTTT. V usage is TRBV5-1 and J usage is TRBJ2-3, with D perhaps matching TRBD2 (6 bases). CDR1 and CDR2 from the germline V gene are SGHRS and YFSETQ. V gave up 5 bases and J gave up 2 bases, with 18 bases separating them. The CDR3 length is 16 residues.

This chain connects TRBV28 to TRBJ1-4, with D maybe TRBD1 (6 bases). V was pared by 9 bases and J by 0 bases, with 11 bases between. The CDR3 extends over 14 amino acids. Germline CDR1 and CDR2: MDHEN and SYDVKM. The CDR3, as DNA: TGTGCCAGTATTCCAGGGGCAACTAATGAAAAACTGTTTTTT. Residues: CASIPGATNEKLFF.

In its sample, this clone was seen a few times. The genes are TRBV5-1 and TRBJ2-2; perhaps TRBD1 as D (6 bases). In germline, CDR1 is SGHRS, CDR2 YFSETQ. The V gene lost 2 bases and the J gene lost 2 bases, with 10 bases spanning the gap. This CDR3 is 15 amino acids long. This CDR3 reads CASSLSGQNTGELFF. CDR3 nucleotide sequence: TGCGCCAGCAGCTTATCGGGACAAAACACCGGGGAGCTGTTTTTT. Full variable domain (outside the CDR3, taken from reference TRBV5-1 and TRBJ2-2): KAGVTQTPRYLIKTRGQQVTLSCSPISGHRSVSWYQQTPGQGLQFLFEYFSETQRNKGNFPGRFSGRQFSNSRSEMNVSTLELGDSALYLCASSLSGQNTGELFFGEGSRLTVL.

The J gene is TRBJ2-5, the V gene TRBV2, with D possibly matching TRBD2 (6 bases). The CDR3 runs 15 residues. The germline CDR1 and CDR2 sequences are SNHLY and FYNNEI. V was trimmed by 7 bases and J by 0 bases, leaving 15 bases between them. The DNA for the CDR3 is TGTGCCAGCACCAGAGGGGACTCGAACCAAGAGACCCAGTACTTC. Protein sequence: CASTRGDSNQETQYF.

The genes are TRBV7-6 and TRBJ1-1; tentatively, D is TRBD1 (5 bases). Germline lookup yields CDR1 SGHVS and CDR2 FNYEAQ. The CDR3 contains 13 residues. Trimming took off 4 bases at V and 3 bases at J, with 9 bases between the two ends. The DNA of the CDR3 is TGTGCCAGCAGCTCCGCGGGGGACACTGAAGCTTTCTTT. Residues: CASSSAGDTEAFF.

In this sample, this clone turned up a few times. CDR3 loop: CASSQADRRNYGYTF. The CDR3 DNA reads as TGCGCCAGCAGCCAAGCGGACAGGAGAAACTATGGCTACACCTTC. The gene calls are TRBV4-1 and TRBJ1-2, with 7 bases identical to TRBD1. This CDR3 is 15 amino acids long. Looked up from germline, CDR1 is MGHRA and CDR2 is YSYEKL. J was trimmed by 2 bases and V by 1 base; bases with no gene match: 4.